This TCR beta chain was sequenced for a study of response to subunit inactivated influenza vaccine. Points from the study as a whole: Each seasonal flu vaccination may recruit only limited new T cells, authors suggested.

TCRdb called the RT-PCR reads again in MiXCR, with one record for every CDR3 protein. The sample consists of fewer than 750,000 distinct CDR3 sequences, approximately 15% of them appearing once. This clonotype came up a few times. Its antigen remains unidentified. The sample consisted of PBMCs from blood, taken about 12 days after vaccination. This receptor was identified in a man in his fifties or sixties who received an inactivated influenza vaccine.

In DNA form, the CDR3 reads TGTGCCAGCAAGTTTAGTTTTAGGAGGAACGAGCAGTACTTC. It translates to CASKFSFRRNEQYF. J is TRBJ2-7 and V is TRBV11-2; TRBD2 is a possible D gene (5 bases). The CDR3 runs 14 residues. V gave up 7 bases and J gave up 5 bases, with 18 bases separating them. Germline V gives CDR1 SGHAT, CDR2 FQNNGV. Variable domain in full (rest from reference TRBV11-2 and TRBJ2-7): EAGVAQSPRYKIIEKRQSVAFWCNPISGHATLYWYQQILGQGPKLLIQFQNNGVVDDSQLPKDRFSAERLKGVDSTLKIQPAKLEDSAVYLCASKFSFRRNEQYFGPGTRLTVT.